This T cell receptor beta chain derives from a study of STAT5B mutations in CD4+ large granular lymphocyte leukemia. Looked up from germline, CDR1 is LNHDA and CDR2 is SQIVND (reference sequence). J gave up 2 bases and V 6 bases, and 3 bases lay outside the gene matches. There are 14 residues in the CDR3. Here immunoSEQ multiplex PCR was the method, and the copy in TCRdb shows in-frame clones only, minus some. The sample yields 30,000 to 40,000 clones, 88% seen once. Sequencing input: CD4+ T cells from blood buffy coats. The chain combines TRBV19 with TRBJ2-3; 9 bases align to TRBD2. This TCR was sampled from a human donor in good health. The CDR3 DNA sequence: TGTGCCAGTAGCCTAGCGGGATTCACAGATACGCAGTATTTT. The encoded protein is CASSLAGFTDTQYF.